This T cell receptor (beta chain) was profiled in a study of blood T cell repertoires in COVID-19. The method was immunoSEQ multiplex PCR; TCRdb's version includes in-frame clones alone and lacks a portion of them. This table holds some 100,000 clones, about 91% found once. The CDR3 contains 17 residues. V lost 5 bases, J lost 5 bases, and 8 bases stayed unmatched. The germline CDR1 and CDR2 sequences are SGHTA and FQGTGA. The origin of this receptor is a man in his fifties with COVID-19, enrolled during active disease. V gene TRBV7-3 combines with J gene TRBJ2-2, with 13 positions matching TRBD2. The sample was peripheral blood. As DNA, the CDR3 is TGTGCCAGCAGCCCGGGGGGACTAGCGGGGCTGACCGGGGAGCTGTTTTTT. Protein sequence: CASSPGGLAGLTGELFF.